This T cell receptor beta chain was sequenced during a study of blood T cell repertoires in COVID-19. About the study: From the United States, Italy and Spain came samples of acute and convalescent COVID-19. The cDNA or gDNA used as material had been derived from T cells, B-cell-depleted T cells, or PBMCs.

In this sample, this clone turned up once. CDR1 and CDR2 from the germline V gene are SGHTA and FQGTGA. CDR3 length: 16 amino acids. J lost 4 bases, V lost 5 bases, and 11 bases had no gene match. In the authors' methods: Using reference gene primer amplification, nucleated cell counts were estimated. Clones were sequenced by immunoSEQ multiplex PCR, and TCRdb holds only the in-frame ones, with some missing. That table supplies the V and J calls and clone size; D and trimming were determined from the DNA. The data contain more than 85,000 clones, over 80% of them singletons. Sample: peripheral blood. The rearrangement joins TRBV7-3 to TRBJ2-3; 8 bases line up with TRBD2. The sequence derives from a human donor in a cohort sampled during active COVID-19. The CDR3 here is CASSDKGREAADTQYF. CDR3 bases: TGTGCCAGCAGCGATAAGGGGCGGGAGGCCGCAGATACGCAGTATTTT.